This T cell receptor (beta chain) is drawn from a study of blood T cell repertoires in COVID-19. Original processing notes: Reference gene primer amplification gave nucleated cell count estimates. Data came from immunoSEQ multiplex PCR; TCRdb stores just in-frame clones and leaves some out. V, J and clone size were drawn from that table, and D and trimming were deduced from the DNA. Of around 180,000 clones in the sample, 80% to 90% were seen once. This CDR3 region has 16 residues. Germline lookup yields CDR1 LGHDT and CDR2 YNNKEL (reference sequence). V lost 4 bases and J lost 4; bases outside the gene matches: 9. This clone was observed a handful of times.

Sequencing was done on a sample of peripheral blood. This sequence joins TRBV3-1 (or the pseudogene TRBV3-2) and TRBJ1-3, with TRBD1 matching 8 bases. The source of this sequence is a human donor with active or convalescent COVID-19. The donor label of this sample is uncertain. Here the CDR3 reads CASSLPGGAEGNTIYF. The CDR3 DNA reads TGTGCCAGCAGCCTTCCAGGGGGCGCGGAAGGAAACACCATATATTTT.